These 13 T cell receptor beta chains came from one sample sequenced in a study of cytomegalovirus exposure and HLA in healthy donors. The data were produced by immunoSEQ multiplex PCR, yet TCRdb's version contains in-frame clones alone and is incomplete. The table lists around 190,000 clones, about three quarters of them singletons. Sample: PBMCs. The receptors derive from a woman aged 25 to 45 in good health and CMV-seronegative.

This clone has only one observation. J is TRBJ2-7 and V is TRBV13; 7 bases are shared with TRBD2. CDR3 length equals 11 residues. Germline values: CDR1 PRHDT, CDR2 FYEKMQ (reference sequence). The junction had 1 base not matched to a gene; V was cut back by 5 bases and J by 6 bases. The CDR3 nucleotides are TGTGCCAGCAGCGGGGGGGGCGAGCAGTACTTC. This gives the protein CASSGGGEQYF.

CDR3 sequence (DNA): TGTGCCAGCACTCAAGGGGGGGCGACAATCAAAGCTCTTAACTATGGCTACACCTTC. The encoded protein is CASTQGGATIKALNYGYTF. The chain employs TRBV5-4 and TRBJ1-2, with D perhaps matching TRBD1 (6 bases). The CDR3 has 19 residues. The V end lost 6 bases, the J end lost 1 base, and 28 bases lay between the germline ends. The germline V gene has CDR1 SGHNT and CDR2 YYREEE (reference sequence).

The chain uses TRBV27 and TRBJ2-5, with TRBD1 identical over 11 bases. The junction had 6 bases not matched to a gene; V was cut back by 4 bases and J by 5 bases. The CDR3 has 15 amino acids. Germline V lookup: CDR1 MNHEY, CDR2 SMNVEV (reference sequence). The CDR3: CASSSGTGGRETQYF. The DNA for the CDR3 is TGTGCCAGCAGTTCCGGGACAGGGGGAAGGGAGACCCAGTACTTC.

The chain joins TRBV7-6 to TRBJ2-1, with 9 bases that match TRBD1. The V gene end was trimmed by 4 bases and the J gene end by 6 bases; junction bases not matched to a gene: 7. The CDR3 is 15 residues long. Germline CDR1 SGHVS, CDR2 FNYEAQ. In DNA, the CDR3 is TGTGCCAGCAGCTCGGGACAGGGTCGGTTCAATGAGCAGTTCTTC. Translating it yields CASSSGQGRFNEQFF.

The CDR3 reads CASSRDRVMEEQYF. The CDR3 DNA reads TGTGCCAGCAGCCGGGACAGGGTCATGGAAGAGCAGTACTTC. This sequence joins TRBV6-1 and TRBJ2-7; TRBD1 matches 9 bases. This CDR3 comprises 14 residues. V lost 6 bases to trimming and J lost 7 bases; unmatched junction nucleotides: 10. Germline V gives CDR1 MNHNS, CDR2 SASEGT.

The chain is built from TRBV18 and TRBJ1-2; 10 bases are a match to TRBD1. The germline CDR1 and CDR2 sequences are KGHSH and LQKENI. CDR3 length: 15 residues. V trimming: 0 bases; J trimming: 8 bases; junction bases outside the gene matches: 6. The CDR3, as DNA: TGTGCCAGCTCACCACCTGACAGGGGGCGTTACGGCTACACCTTC. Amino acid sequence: CASSPPDRGRYGYTF.

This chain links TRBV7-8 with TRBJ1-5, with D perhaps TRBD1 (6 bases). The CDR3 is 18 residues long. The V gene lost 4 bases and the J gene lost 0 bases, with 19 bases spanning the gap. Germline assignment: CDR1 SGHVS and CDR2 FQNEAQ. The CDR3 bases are TGTGCCAGCAGCTCCACGGCCGGGACAAGTTATAGCAATCAGCCCCAGCATTTT. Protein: CASSSTAGTSYSNQPQHF.

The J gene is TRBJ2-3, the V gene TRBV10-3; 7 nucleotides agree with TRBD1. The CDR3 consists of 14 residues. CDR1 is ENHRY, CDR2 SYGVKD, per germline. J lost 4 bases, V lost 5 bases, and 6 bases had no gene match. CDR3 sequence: CAISHPGQADTQYF. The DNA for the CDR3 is TGTGCCATCAGTCATCCCGGACAGGCAGATACGCAGTATTTT.

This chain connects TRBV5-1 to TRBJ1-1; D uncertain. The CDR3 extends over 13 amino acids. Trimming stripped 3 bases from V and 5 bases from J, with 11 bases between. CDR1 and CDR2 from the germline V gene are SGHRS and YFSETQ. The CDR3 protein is CASSSRGVTEAFF. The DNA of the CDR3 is TGCGCCAGCAGCTCGCGAGGAGTAACTGAAGCTTTCTTT.

The CDR3 DNA reads as TGTGCCGACACGGGAGAGTTAGCAAATGGCTACACCTTC. Protein: CADTGELANGYTF. The rearrangement joins TRBV7-9 to TRBJ1-2; D not certain. This CDR3 comprises 13 residues. Trimming pared 11 bases from V and 6 bases from J, leaving 19 bases between. The germline gives CDR1 SEHNR, CDR2 FQNEAQ (reference sequence).

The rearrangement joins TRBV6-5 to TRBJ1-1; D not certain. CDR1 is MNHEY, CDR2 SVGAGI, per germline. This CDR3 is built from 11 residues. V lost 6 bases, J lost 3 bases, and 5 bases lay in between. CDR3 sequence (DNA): TGTGCCAGCAGACAGTACACTGAAGCTTTCTTT. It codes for CASRQYTEAFF.

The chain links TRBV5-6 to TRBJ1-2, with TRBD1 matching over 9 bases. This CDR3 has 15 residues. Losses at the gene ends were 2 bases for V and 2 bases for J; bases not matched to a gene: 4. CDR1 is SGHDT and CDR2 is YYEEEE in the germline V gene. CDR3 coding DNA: TGTGCCAGCAGCTTTAGGACAGGGGACAACTATGGCTACACCTTC. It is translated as CASSFRTGDNYGYTF.

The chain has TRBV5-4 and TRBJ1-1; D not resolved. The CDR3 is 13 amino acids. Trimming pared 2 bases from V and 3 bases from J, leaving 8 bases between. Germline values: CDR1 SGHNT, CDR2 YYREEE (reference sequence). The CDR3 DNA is TGTGCCAGCAGCTTTTTGCCAGACACTGAAGCTTTCTTT. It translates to CASSFLPDTEAFF.